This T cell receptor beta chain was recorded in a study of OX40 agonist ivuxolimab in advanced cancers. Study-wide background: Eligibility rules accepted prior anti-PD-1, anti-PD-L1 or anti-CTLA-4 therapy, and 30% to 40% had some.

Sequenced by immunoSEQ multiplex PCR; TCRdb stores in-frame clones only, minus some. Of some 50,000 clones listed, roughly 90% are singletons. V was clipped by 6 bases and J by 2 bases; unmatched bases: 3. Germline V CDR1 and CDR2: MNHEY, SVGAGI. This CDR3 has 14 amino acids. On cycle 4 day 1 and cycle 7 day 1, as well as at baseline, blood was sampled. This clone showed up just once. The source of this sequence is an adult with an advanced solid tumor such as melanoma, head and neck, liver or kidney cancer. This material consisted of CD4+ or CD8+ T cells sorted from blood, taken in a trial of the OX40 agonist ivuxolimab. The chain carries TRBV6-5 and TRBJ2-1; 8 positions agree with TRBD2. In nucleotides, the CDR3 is TGTGCCAGCAGGGGGCGGGAGGCCTACAATGAGCAGTTCTTC. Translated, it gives CASRGREAYNEQFF.